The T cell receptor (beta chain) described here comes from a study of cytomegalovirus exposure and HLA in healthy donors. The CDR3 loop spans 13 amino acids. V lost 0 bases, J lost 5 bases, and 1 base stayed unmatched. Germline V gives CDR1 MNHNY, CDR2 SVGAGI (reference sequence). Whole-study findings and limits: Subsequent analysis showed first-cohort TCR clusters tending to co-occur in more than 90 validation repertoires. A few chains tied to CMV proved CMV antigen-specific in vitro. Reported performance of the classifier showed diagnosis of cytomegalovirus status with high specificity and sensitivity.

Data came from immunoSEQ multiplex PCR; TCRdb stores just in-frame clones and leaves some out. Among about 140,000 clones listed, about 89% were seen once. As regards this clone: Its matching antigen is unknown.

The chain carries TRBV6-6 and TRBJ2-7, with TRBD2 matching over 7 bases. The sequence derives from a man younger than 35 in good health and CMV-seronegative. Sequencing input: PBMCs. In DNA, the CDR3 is TGTGCCAGCAGTTACTCCGGGACTAACGAGCAGTACGTC. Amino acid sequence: CASSYSGTNEQYV.